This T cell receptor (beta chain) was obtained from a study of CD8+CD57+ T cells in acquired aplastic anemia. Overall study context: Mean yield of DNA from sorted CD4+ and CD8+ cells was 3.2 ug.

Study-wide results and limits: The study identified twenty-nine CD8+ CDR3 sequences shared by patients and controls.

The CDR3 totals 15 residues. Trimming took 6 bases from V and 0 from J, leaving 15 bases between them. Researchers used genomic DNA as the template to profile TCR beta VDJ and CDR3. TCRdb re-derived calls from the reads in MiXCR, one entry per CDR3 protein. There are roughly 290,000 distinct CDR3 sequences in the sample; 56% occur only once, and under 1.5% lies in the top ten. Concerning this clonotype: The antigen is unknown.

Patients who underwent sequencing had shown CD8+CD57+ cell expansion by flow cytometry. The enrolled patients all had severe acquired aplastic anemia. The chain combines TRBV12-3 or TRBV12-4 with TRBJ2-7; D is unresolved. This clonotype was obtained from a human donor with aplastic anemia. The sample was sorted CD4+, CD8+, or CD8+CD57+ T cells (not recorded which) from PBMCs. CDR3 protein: CASSIPGARSYEQYF. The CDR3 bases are TGTGCCAGCAGCATCCCGGGCGCCCGCTCCTACGAGCAGTACTTC.